This paragraph reports one T cell receptor beta chain. Its antigen remains unidentified. Qualities for individual bases were not recorded, and no much larger clone is one base off. These data belong to a study of STAT5B mutations in CD4+ large granular lymphocyte leukemia (dated by TCRdb to about 2022). Context from the whole study: Where cryopreserved patient cells were available, CD8+ cells were depleted first, followed by selection with anti-CD4 microbeads. The TCRbeta repertoires of CD4+ T-cell large granular lymphocyte leukemia patients were compared with the TCRbeta repertoires of healthy blood donors. Flow cytometry on FACSCanto II or FACSVerse confirmed that purified fractions exceeded 95% purity among lymphocytes.

Looking up the germline V gene yields CDR1 SGHVS and CDR2 FNYEAQ. From the cysteine through the phenylalanine, the CDR3 covers 13 amino acids. Of all the DNA, just the CDR3 is kept, 39 bases in frame from base 1. V sheds 5 bases and J sheds 14 bases, leaving 20 bases between their ends. TCRbeta rearrangements were sequenced from genomic DNA using the immunoSEQ assay at survey resolution. As for the authors' bioinformatics: Clonotypes making up more than 5% of the repertoire were considered putative leukemic clones, giving 50 to 70 such clones in about 25 patients. In the TCR sequencing data, the lowest productive clonotype frequency that could be detected was 2.59 x 10-5. Only productive TCRbeta rearrangements, defined as complete and in-frame sequences, were included in the analyses. Clonality for each sample was calculated as Simpson clonality in the immunoSEQ Analyzer version 3.0. Clones were binned by frequency as very rare, small, medium, large (1-20%) or hyperexpanded (>20%). OLGA 1.2.3 estimated generation probabilities, VDJtools produced V-gene circos plots, VDJdb was queried for specificities, and GLIPH identified CDR3 motifs. TCRdb took this table from immuneACCESS and kept in-frame rearrangements with V and J called. Such tables lack part of the clones; where checked against another copy, unresolved V genes explain under half of the gap, and the rest is unexplained. From that table come the V and J calls and clone size; the DNA was used to work out D and trimming. The sample yields almost 8,500 clones; just under 90% were counted once. The top ten hold about half of the sample.

The paper's findings and limits, for the study overall: Main leukemic clonotypes were private to each patient, although roughly 25% appeared at low frequency in other patients' non-leukemic repertoires. Enrichment of TRBV06-family usage was observed among the top patient clones (8/27) relative to healthy controls (2/35). Compared with healthy CD4+ repertoires, CD4-sorted patient repertoires appeared more clonal, and this difference remained even after the putative leukemic clones were removed. The sources of patient cells varied, and only six or seven CD4-sorted patient samples were included in the clonality comparison with healthy controls. The data were not HLA-matched, and the higher clonality in CD4+ T-LGLL than in CD8+ T-LGLL could be due to the relatively small sample size.

Patients with CD4+ T-LGLL were recruited at hematology units in Padova (Italy), Helsinki (Finland) and Shinshu (Japan). Depending on which samples were available, patient samples consisted of bead-purified CD4+, CD4+CD8+, CD57+ or CD56+ fractions, or of unselected PBMC. Deep amplicon sequencing of the same DNA produced somatic STAT5B mutation profiles, and these profiles were combined with the patient TCRbeta data. All TCR-sequenced material derived from peripheral blood: patient blood samples and healthy donor buffy coats. Ficoll-Hypaque gradient centrifugation was used to isolate peripheral blood mononuclear cells. Genomic DNA was extracted with the Gentra Puregene Cell and Tissue kit and quantified on a Qubit 2.0 fluorometer.

The TCR sequence derives from a woman aged 65 to 85 with CD4+ T-cell large granular lymphocyte leukemia. Sequenced input: PBMCs. The receptor chain draws on TRBV7-6 and TRBJ2-3; the D match is possibly TRBD1 or TRBD2, with 5 bases aligned in each. The CDR3: CASSPLRDGLMYF. The DNA reads TGTGCCAGCAGCCCCCTAAGGGACGGGTTAATGTATTTT. Supplemented by the reference TRBV7-6 and TRBJ2-3 proteins around the CDR3, the complete variable domain is GAGVSQSPRYKVTKRGQDVALRCDPISGHVSLYWYRQALGQGPEFLTYFNYEAQQDKSGLPNDRFSAERPEGSISTLTIQRTEQRDSAMYRCASSPLRDGLMYFGPGTRLTVL.